This is a list of T cell receptor beta chains from one sample in a study of blood T cell repertoires in COVID-19. This table comes from immunoSEQ multiplex PCR, and its TCRdb copy is limited to in-frame clones, with some not included. Altogether about 210,000 clones are present, 75% to 85% being singletons, with the ten largest covering about 2.1%. Sequencing input: peripheral blood. All receptors derive from a man in his forties who had recovered from COVID-19. Both conserved end residues are part of each CDR3. D genes are given only for firm matches. Clone size is given for some rows only: seen once, a few or many times, or a class if the clone is expanded.

D gene	J gene	V gene	clone size	CDR3 protein	CDR3 DNA
NA	TRBJ2-1	TRBV28	NA	CASSFRGTSSYNEQFF	TGTGCCAGCAGTTTCCGCGGGACGAGCTCCTACAATGAGCAGTTCTTC
NA	TRBJ1-1	TRBV7-9	NA	CASSLARQGHTEAFF	TGTGCCAGCAGCTTAGCGCGGCAGGGGCACACTGAAGCTTTCTTT
TRBD1	TRBJ2-4	TRBV2	NA	CASSETGQTGYNIQYF	TGTGCCAGCAGTGAAACCGGACAGACAGGGTACAACATTCAGTACTTC
NA	TRBJ2-7	TRBV12-3/TRBV12-4	once	CASRGQNSYEQYF	TGTGCCAGCAGGGGGCAGAACTCCTACGAGCAGTACTTC
NA	TRBJ1-6	TRBV7-2	NA	CASSAGLVMYSPLHF	TGTGCCAGCAGCGCCGGACTGGTTATGTATTCACCCCTCCACTTT
NA	TRBJ1-2	TRBV12-3/TRBV12-4	few	CASSSGLGYTF	TGTGCCAGCAGTTCCGGACTGGGCTACACCTTC
NA	TRBJ1-1	TRBV21-1	once	CASSKFNKSGQGPNTEAFF	TGTGCCAGCAGCAAATTTAATAAATCGGGACAGGGTCCGAACACTGAAGCTTTCTTT
NA	TRBJ1-2	TRBV27	NA	CASSLFAAAGGYTF	TGTGCCAGCAGTTTATTTGCGGCAGCCGGGGGCTACACCTTC
TRBD2	TRBJ2-7	TRBV6-2/TRBV6-3	NA	CASSYRTSGGAYEQYF	TGTGCCAGCAGTTACCGGACTAGCGGGGGGGCATACGAGCAGTACTTC
TRBD1	TRBJ2-1	TRBV5-6	NA	CASSPRTGSPLRNEQFF	TGTGCCAGCAGCCCACGGACAGGGAGCCCTCTAAGGAATGAGCAGTTCTTC
NA	TRBJ1-1	TRBV7-9	NA	CASSLRGITEAFF	TGTGCCAGCAGCCTACGGGGGATCACTGAAGCTTTCTTT
NA	TRBJ1-5	TRBV27	NA	CASSRAPGRDQPQHF	TGTGCCAGCAGCCGCGCGCCGGGGAGGGATCAGCCCCAGCATTTT
NA	TRBJ1-4	TRBV6-6	NA	CASSYASPGEKLFF	TGTGCCAGCAGTTACGCCAGCCCGGGTGAAAAACTGTTTTTT
TRBD1	TRBJ2-1	TRBV27	NA	CASSPPTGVIFDEQFF	TGTGCCAGCAGTCCCCCGACAGGGGTTATTTTTGATGAGCAGTTCTTC
TRBD2	TRBJ2-3	TRBV7-9	NA	CASSLPGSLLAGSTDTQYF	TGTGCCAGCAGCTTACCTGGGAGCTTACTAGCGGGGAGCACAGATACGCAGTATTTT
TRBD1	TRBJ2-1	TRBV5-1	few	CASSGGTGGIDEQFF	TGCGCCAGCAGCGGAGGGACAGGGGGCATCGATGAGCAGTTCTTC
TRBD1	TRBJ2-1	TRBV3-1/TRBV3-2	NA	CASSQVFRGRDEQFF	TGTGCCAGCAGCCAAGTTTTCAGGGGGCGGGATGAGCAGTTCTTC
NA	TRBJ1-6	TRBV30	NA	CARRRESSYNSPLHF	TGTGCCAGACGGCGGGAGAGCTCCTATAATTCACCCCTCCACTTT
NA	TRBJ2-7	TRBV6-5	NA	CASSYGAGEYGYEQYF	TGTGCCAGCAGTTACGGGGCAGGGGAGTATGGCTACGAGCAGTACTTC
NA	TRBJ1-2	TRBV5-4	once	CASSAVRSDYTF	TGTGCCAGCAGCGCGGTCAGATCTGACTACACCTTC
TRBD1	TRBJ2-7	TRBV5-1	NA	CASSLAPTGDNYEQYF	TGCGCCAGCAGCTTGGCTCCGACAGGGGACAACTACGAGCAGTACTTC
NA	TRBJ1-6	TRBV7-6	NA	CASSLSGSYNSPLHF	TGTGCCAGCAGCTTGAGTGGCTCCTATAATTCACCCCTCCACTTT
NA	TRBJ2-7	TRBV10-2	NA	CASSEADSSYEQYF	TGCGCCAGCAGTGAGGCGGACAGCTCCTACGAGCAGTACTTC
NA	TRBJ1-2	TRBV9	many	CASSVGPEYYGYTF	TGTGCCAGCAGCGTAGGTCCAGAATACTATGGCTACACCTTC
NA	TRBJ1-1	TRBV4-1	NA	CASSQEGGSNTEAFF	TGCGCCAGCAGCCAAGAGGGGGGATCGAACACTGAAGCTTTCTTT
NA	TRBJ2-6	TRBV7-2	NA	CASSPGVTGANVLTF	TGTGCCAGCAGCCCAGGGGTTACCGGGGCCAACGTCCTGACTTTC
NA	TRBJ1-1	TRBV4-3	NA	CASSQERGAEAFF	TGCGCCAGCAGCCAAGAGCGGGGGGCTGAAGCTTTCTTT
TRBD1	TRBJ1-5	TRBV5-6	NA	CASSLGQGALEPQHF	TGTGCCAGCAGCTTGGGACAGGGGGCGCTTGAGCCCCAGCATTTT
NA	TRBJ2-7	TRBV27	NA	CASSRRQNYEQYF	TGTGCCAGCAGTCGTCGACAGAACTACGAGCAGTACTTC
TRBD1	TRBJ2-3	TRBV11-3	once	CASSLGATGGTDTQYF	TGTGCCAGCAGCTTAGGGGCGACAGGGGGCACAGATACGCAGTATTTT
TRBD1	TRBJ1-2	TRBV6-1	once	CASSEGQGVAPNYGYTF	TGTGCCAGCAGTGAGGGACAGGGGGTCGCCCCGAACTATGGCTACACCTTC
TRBD1	TRBJ1-2	TRBV2	NA	CASRGIQGSMSSFYGYTF	TGTGCCAGCAGGGGCATACAGGGGTCGATGAGTAGTTTTTATGGCTACACCTTC
NA	TRBJ1-4	TRBV5-4	NA	CASSLAGMSGEKLFF	TGTGCCAGCAGCTTGGCCGGGATGAGTGGAGAAAAACTGTTTTTT
TRBD1	TRBJ2-2	TRBV5-1	NA	CASSLLGQGAAGELFF	TGCGCCAGCAGCTTGTTGGGACAGGGGGCCGCCGGGGAGCTGTTTTTT
TRBD2	TRBJ2-3	TRBV30	NA	CAWSPSGGTDTQYF	TGTGCCTGGAGTCCCAGCGGGGGCACAGATACGCAGTATTTT
NA	TRBJ1-3	TRBV30	NA	CAWNRGGSGNTIYF	TGTGCCTGGAACCGGGGGGGCTCTGGAAACACCATATATTTT
TRBD1	TRBJ1-3	TRBV7-2	NA	CASSSGTASGNTIYF	TGTGCCAGCAGCTCGGGGACAGCCTCTGGAAACACCATATATTTT
TRBD1	TRBJ1-5	TRBV7-9	NA	CASSSLGGKESNQPQHF	TGTGCCAGCAGCTCTTTAGGGGGCAAGGAAAGCAATCAGCCCCAGCATTTT
TRBD1	TRBJ2-3	TRBV10-3	NA	CAISWGTGRTDTQYF	TGTGCCATCAGTTGGGGGACAGGGCGCACAGATACGCAGTATTTT
NA	TRBJ1-6	TRBV3-1/TRBV3-2	once	CASSQDWARVRNSPLHF	TGTGCCAGCAGCCAAGATTGGGCCAGGGTGAGGAATTCACCCCTCCACTTT
TRBD1	TRBJ1-6	TRBV25-1	once	CASSDVRGRSPLHF	TGTGCCAGCAGTGATGTCAGGGGGCGATCACCCCTCCACTTT
NA	TRBJ1-4	TRBV7-9	NA	CASSAWGGSNEKLFF	TGTGCCAGCAGCGCTTGGGGAGGGAGTAATGAAAAACTGTTTTTT
NA	TRBJ2-1	TRBV7-2	NA	CASSLVGAGYNEQFF	TGTGCCAGCAGCTTAGTAGGGGCCGGCTACAATGAGCAGTTCTTC
TRBD2	TRBJ2-1	TRBV27	NA	CASSLSGTSGSNEQFF	TGTGCCAGCAGTTTGTCCGGGACTAGCGGTTCCAATGAGCAGTTCTTC
TRBD1	TRBJ1-5	TRBV2	NA	CASCGTGIGQPQHF	TGTGCCAGCTGCGGGACAGGGATCGGTCAGCCCCAGCATTTT
TRBD1	TRBJ1-5	TRBV7-9	NA	CASSISATGGAQHF	TGTGCCAGCAGCATCTCCGCGACAGGGGGAGCCCAGCATTTT
NA	TRBJ2-1	TRBV15	NA	CATSRDTYNEQFF	TGTGCCACCAGCAGAGATACCTACAATGAGCAGTTCTTC
NA	TRBJ1-1	TRBV7-9	NA	CASSLQTGTEAFF	TGTGCCAGCAGCTTACAGACGGGCACTGAAGCTTTCTTT
TRBD1	TRBJ1-2	TRBV6-5	NA	CASTRDRVGYGYTF	TGTGCCAGCACCAGGGACAGGGTAGGCTATGGCTACACCTTC
TRBD1	TRBJ1-1	TRBV14	NA	CASSHPGQGNTEAFF	TGTGCCAGCAGCCACCCGGGACAGGGTAACACTGAAGCTTTCTTT
NA	TRBJ2-1	TRBV5-5	once	CASSQLYNEQFF	TGTGCCAGCAGCCAACTTTACAATGAGCAGTTCTTC